This T cell receptor (beta chain) was retrieved from a study of CD8+ T cells in alopecia areata. Isolated RNA was reverse transcribed into cDNA used as the sequencing template. TCRdb's table, derived via immunoSEQ multiplex PCR, lists solely in-frame clones and lacks some. The table lists roughly 150,000 clones, about two thirds of them singletons. Germline V gene sequence: CDR1 GTSNPN, CDR2 SVGIG (reference sequence). This CDR3 spans 13 amino acids. After removal of 0 bases from V and 6 bases from J, the junction contained 3 bases not matched to a gene. The genes are TRBV30 and TRBJ2-7, with 9 nucleotides matching TRBD1. The receptor comes from a human donor in good health. Sequencing was done on a sample of CD8+ T cells sorted from blood. The CDR3 reads CAWSVGQGFEQYF. The CDR3 DNA reads as TGTGCCTGGAGTGTAGGACAGGGGTTCGAGCAGTACTTC.